This T cell receptor (beta chain) was captured in a study of blood T cell repertoires in COVID-19. This clone was counted a single time. This CDR3 spans 14 amino acids. Trimming at V came to 6 bases and at J to 5 bases, leaving 3 bases not matched to a gene. The germline CDR1 and CDR2 sequences are SNHLY and FYNNEI. Source study methods: Reference gene primer amplification in the assay estimated nucleated cell counts. The repertoire was sequenced with immunoSEQ multiplex PCR; TCRdb's copy has only in-frame clones and lacks some. V and J calls and clone size are those listed in that table; D and trimming were worked out from the DNA. Of about 270,000 clones in the sample, roughly 91% were seen once.

The V and J genes are TRBV2 and TRBJ1-4, with 10 nucleotides matching TRBD1. This receptor was identified in a woman aged 60 to 75 in a cohort exposed to, infected with or recovered from COVID-19 (not recorded which). What was sequenced was PBMCs or T cells enriched from blood (not recorded which). The CDR3 sequence: CASREDRGNEKLFF. CDR3 coding DNA: TGTGCCAGCAGGGAGGACAGGGGGAATGAAAAACTGTTTTTT.